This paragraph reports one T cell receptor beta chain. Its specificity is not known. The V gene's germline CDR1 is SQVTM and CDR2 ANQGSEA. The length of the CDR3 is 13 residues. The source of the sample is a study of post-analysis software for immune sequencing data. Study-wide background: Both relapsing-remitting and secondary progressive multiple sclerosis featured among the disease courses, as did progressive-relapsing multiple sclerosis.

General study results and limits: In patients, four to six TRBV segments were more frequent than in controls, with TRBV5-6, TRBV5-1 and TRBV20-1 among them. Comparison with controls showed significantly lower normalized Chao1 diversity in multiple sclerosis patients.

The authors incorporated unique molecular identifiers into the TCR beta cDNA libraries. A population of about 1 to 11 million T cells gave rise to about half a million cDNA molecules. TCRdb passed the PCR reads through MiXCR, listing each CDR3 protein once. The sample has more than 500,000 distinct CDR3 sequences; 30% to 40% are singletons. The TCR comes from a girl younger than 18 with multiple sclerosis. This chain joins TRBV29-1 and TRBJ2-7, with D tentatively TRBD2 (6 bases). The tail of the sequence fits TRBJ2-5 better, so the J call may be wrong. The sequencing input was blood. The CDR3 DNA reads TGCAGCGTCGGAGGGAGGCGGGAAGAGACCCAGTACTTC. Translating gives CSVGGRREETQYF.